This entry concerns a single TCR beta chain. This clone was counted once. It lacks a known antigen. No clone much larger than this one lies a single base away; base qualities are absent. The sample is drawn from a study of siplizumab effects on memory and regulatory T cells (dated by TCRdb to 2018 to 2020). Regarding the research as a whole: The effect of the anti-CD2 antibody siplizumab on alloreactive T-cell subsets was examined in allogeneic mixed lymphocyte reactions constructed from human PBMCs.

Sorted unstimulated T cells, along with proliferating T cells recovered from mixed lymphocyte reactions, underwent TCRbeta CDR3 sequencing. Fresh whole blood from fewer than twelve HLA-typed healthy donors was used to isolate PBMCs. The library was generated by the immunoSEQ multiplex PCR assay. Roughly 10^5 TCR templates per sample were assayed on the deep sequencing platform. Genomic DNA extracted from sorted T cells was used for TCRbeta CDR3 sequencing. Under the source paper's analysis protocol: The R programming language was used for clonal analysis of TCRbeta CDR3 data. Alloreactive CD4+ and CD8+ clones were defined by comparing unstimulated samples with post-reaction CFSE-low samples. Alloreactive CD4+ clones were assigned to regulatory or non-regulatory origin by matching sequences to sorted unstimulated Treg and non-Treg repertoires. TCRdb obtained this table from immuneACCESS and retained in-frame rearrangements with V and J assigned. These tables miss some clones; where compared with another copy, unresolved V genes account for less than half of the shortfall, and the remainder is unexplained. That table supplies the V and J calls and clone size; D and trimming were determined from the DNA. Across this sample there are around 100,000 clones, with about 90% seen only once. The ten largest clonotypes hold 0.15% of the sample.

V loses 5 bases at its end and J loses 6 bases; junction bases beyond the gene matches: 6. Taken from cysteine to phenylalanine, the CDR3 has 14 residues. The CDR3 DNA has 42 bases and is translated from base 1. The germline V gene supplies CDR1 MDHEN and CDR2 SYDVKM. Study-level results and caveats: Unstimulated naive T cells appeared to be more diverse than memory T cells, and naive cells seemed to make a substantial contribution to the alloresponse. Siplizumab significantly reduced the cumulative frequency of alloreactive sequences traceable to unstimulated CD4+ memory T cells. Of the alloreactive CD4+ clones that could be mapped, the Treg-derived share averaged roughly 73% with siplizumab compared with 25% to 30% in control reactions. Whether proliferating Tregs from siplizumab cultures actually had suppressive function was not functionally confirmed. A naive or memory phenotype could not be assigned to roughly 75-96% of proliferating CD4+ or CD8+ clones. Because sequences at frequencies below about 10^-5 were poorly captured, only a minor fraction of alloreactive clones could be mapped back to unstimulated subsets.

This receptor was taken from a human donor in good health. In this chain, TRBV28 is recombined with TRBJ1-5, with 8 middle bases fitting TRBD1. The sample was CD4+ T cells sorted from blood. The nucleotide sequence reads as follows: TGTGCCAGCAGTCGGGCAGGGGGCGGTCAGCCCCAGCATTTT. Its translation reads: CASSRAGGGQPQHF.